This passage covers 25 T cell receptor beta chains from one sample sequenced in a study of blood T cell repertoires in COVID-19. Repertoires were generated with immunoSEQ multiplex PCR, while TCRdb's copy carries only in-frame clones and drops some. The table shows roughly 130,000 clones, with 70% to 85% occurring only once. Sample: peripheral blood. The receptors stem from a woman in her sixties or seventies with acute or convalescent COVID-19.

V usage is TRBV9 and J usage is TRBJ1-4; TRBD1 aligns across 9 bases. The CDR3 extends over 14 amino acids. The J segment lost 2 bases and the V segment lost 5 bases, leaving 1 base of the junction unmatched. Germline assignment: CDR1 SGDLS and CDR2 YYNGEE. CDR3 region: CASSTGGTNEKLFF. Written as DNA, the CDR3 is TGTGCCAGCAGTACAGGGGGCACTAATGAAAAACTGTTTTTT.

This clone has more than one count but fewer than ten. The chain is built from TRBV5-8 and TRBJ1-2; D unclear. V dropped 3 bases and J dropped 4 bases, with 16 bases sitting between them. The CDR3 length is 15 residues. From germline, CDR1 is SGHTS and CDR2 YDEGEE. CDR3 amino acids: CASSYSQATSYGYTF. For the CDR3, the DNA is TGTGCCAGCAGCTACTCGCAGGCGACGAGCTATGGCTACACCTTC.

The CDR3 loop reads CASSYRGQVFTEAFF. CDR3 in DNA: TGTGCCAGCAGTTACAGGGGGCAAGTCTTCACTGAAGCTTTCTTT. V gene TRBV6-5 combines with J gene TRBJ1-1, with 7 positions matching TRBD1. Germline V gene lookup returns CDR1 MNHEY and CDR2 SVGAGI. V lost 2 bases and J lost 4; bases outside the gene matches: 7. This CDR3 spans 15 amino acids.

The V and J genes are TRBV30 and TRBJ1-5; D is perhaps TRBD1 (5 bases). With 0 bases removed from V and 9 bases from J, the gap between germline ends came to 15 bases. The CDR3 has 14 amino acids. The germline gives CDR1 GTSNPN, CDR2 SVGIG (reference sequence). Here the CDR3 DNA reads TGTGCCTGGAGTGTACAGGCAGCGCCCAGGCCCCAGCATTTT. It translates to CAWSVQAAPRPQHF.

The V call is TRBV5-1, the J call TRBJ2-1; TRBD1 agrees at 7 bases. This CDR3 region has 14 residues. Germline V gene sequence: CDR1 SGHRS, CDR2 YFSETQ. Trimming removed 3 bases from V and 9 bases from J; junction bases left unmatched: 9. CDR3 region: CASSSRQGRSEQFF. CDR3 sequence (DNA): TGCGCCAGCAGCTCAAGACAGGGACGGAGTGAGCAGTTCTTC.

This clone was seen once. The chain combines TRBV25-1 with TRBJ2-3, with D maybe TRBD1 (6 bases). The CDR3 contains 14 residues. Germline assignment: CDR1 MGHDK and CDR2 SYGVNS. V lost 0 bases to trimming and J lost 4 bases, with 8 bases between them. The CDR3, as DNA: TGTGCCAGCAGTGAATACAGGGGTGCAGATACGCAGTATTTT. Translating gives CASSEYRGADTQYF. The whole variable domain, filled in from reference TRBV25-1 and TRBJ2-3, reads EADIYQTPRYLVIGTGKKITLECSQTMGHDKMYWYQQDPGMELHLIHYSYGVNSTEKGDLSSESTVSRIRTEHFPLTLESARPSHTSQYLCASSEYRGADTQYFGPGTRLTVL.

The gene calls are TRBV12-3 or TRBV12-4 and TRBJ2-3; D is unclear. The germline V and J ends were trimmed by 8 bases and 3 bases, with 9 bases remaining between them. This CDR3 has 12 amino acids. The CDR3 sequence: CASGSETDTQYF. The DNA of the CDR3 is TGTGCCAGCGGGTCGGAGACAGATACGCAGTATTTT.

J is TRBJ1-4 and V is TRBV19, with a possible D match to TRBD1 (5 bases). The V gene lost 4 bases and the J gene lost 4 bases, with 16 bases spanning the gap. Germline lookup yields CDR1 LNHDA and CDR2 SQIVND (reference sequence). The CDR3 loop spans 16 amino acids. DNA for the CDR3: TGTGCCAGTAGTACTCGTAGGGGACTGCTTAATGAAAAACTGTTTTTT. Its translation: CASSTRRGLLNEKLFF. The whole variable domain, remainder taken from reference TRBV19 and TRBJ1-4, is DGGITQSPKYLFRKEGQNVTLSCEQNLNHDAMYWYRQDPGQGLRLIYYSQIVNDFQKGDIAEGYSVSREKKESFPLTVTSAQKNPTAFYLCASSTRRGLLNEKLFFGSGTQLSVL.

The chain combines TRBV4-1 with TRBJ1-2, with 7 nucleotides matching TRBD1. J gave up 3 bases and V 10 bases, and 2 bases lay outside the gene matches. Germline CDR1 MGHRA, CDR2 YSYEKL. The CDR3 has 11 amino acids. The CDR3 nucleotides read TGCGCCATCGGGACAGACTATGGCTACACCTTC. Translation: CAIGTDYGYTF.

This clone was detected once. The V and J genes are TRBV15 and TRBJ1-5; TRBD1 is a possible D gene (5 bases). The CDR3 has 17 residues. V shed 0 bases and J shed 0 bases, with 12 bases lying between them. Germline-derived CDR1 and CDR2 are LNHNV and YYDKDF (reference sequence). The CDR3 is CATSRDWQGLSNQPQHF. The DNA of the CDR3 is TGTGCCACCAGCAGAGATTGGCAGGGCCTTAGCAATCAGCCCCAGCATTTT.

CDR3 DNA: TGTGCCAGCAGCGTAGCATACAGGCCTAACTATGGCTACACCTTC. Translation gives CASSVAYRPNYGYTF. The gene calls are TRBV9 and TRBJ1-2; D perhaps matches TRBD1 (5 bases). This CDR3 contains 15 residues. Looked up from germline, CDR1 is SGDLS and CDR2 is YYNGEE. V was pared by 0 bases and J by 0 bases, with 9 bases between.

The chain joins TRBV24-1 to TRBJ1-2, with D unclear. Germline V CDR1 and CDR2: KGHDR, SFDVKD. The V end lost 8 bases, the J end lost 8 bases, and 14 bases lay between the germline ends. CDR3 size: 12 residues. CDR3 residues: CATTNGVGGYTF. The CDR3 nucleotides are TGTGCCACCACCAACGGGGTGGGCGGCTACACCTTC.

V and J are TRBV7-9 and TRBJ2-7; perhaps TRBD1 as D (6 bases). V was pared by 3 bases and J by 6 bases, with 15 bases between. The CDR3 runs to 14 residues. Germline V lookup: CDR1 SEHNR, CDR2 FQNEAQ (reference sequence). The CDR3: CASSFYPRGTEQYV. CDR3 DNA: TGTGCCAGCAGCTTTTATCCGAGGGGGACCGAGCAGTACGTC.

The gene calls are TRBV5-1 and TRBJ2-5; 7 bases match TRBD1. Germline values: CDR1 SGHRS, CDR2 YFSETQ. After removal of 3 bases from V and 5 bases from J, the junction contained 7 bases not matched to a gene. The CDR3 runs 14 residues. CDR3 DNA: TGCGCCAGCAGCTCCACAGGGGCGGAGGAGACCCAGTACTTC. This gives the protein CASSSTGAEETQYF.

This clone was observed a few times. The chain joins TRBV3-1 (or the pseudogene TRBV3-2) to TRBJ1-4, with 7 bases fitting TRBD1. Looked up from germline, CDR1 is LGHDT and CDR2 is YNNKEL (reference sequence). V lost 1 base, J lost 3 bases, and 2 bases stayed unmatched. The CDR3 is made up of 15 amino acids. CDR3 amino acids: CASSQVQGANEKLFF. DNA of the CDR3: TGTGCCAGCAGCCAAGTTCAGGGGGCTAATGAAAAACTGTTTTTT.

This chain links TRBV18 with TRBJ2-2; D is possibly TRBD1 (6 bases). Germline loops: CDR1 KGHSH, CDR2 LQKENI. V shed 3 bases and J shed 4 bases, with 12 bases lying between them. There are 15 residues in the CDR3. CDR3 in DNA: TGTGCCAGCTCACCCCAGGGGTCGGTCACCGGGGAGCTGTTTTTT. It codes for CASSPQGSVTGELFF.

CDR3 loop: CATNDPQREKLFF. CDR3 coding DNA: TGTGCCACGAACGACCCACAGAGAGAAAAACTGTTTTTT. The chain joins TRBV10-3 to TRBJ1-4; D is unclear. CDR3 length: 13 residues. Between the trimmed V and J ends, which lost 10 bases and 8 bases, there was a span of 17 bases. Looked up from germline, CDR1 is ENHRY and CDR2 is SYGVKD.

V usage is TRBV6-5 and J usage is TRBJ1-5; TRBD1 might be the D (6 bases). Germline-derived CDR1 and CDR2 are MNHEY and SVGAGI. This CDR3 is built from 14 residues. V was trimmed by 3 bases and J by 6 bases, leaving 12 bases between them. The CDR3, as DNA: TGTGCCAGCAGTTATAGTCTAGGGGGTCAGCCCCAGCATTTT. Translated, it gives CASSYSLGGQPQHF.

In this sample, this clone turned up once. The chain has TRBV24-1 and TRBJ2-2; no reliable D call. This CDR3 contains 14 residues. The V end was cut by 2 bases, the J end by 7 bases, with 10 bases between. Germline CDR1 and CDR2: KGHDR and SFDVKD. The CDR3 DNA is TGTGCCACCAGTGATTGGGCCCCCGGCGGGGAGCTGTTTTTT. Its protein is CATSDWAPGGELFF.

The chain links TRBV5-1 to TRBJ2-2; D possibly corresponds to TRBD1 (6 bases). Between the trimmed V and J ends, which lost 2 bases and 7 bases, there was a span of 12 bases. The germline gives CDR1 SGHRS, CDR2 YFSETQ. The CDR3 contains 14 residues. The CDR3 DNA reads TGCGCCAGCAGCTTACCAGGGGCCGGCGGGGAGCTGTTTTTT. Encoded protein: CASSLPGAGGELFF.

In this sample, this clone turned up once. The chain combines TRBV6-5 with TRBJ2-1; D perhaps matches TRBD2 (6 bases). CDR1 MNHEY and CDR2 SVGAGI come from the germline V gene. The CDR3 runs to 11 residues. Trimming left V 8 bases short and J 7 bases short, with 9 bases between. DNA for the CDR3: TGTGCCAGCCGCCGGGGGAATGAGCAGTTCTTC. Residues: CASRRGNEQFF.

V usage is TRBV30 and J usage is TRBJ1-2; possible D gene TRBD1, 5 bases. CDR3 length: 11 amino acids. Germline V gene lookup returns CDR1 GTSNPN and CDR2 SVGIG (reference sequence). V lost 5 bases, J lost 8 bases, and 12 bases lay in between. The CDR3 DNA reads TGTGCCTGGTCAGCGGGGGGGGGCTACACCTTC. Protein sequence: CAWSAGGGYTF.

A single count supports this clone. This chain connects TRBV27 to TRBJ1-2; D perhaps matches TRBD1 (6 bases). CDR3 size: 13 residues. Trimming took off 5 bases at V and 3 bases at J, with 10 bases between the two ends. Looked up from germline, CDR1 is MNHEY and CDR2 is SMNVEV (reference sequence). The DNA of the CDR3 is TGTGCCAGCAGTCCACAGGGTTACTATGGCTACACCTTC. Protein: CASSPQGYYGYTF.

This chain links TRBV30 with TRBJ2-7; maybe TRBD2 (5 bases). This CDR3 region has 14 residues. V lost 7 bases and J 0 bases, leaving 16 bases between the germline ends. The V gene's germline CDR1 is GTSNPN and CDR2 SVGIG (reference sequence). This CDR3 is CASFRSGPSYEQYF. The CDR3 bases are TGTGCCTCCTTCCGGAGCGGCCCCTCCTACGAGCAGTACTTC.

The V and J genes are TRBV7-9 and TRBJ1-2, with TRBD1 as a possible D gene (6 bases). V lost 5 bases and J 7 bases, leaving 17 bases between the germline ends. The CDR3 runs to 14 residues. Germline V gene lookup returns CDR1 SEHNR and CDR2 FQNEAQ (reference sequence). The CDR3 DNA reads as TGTGCCAGCAGCCAGGGACATTTTAGAGGTGGCTACACCTTC. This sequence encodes CASSQGHFRGGYTF.